The 5 T cell receptor beta chains presented below share a single source sample, sequenced in a study of CD8+CD57+ T cells in acquired aplastic anemia. Genomic DNA, serving as template, underwent TCR beta VDJ and CDR3 profiling. From the reads, TCRdb called clonotypes with MiXCR, one entry per CDR3 protein. The sample has 310,000 or so distinct CDR3 sequences; 50% to 65% are singletons. Whoever was chosen for sequencing had shown CD8+CD57+ cell expansion by flow cytometry. Sequencing was done on a sample of sorted CD4+, CD8+, or CD8+CD57+ T cells (not recorded which) from PBMCs. These receptors were collected from a human donor with aplastic anemia.

This chain connects TRBV7-2 to TRBJ2-7; D ambiguous. The germline V gene encodes CDR1 SGHTA and CDR2 FQGNSA. The ends were cut back, 4 bases at V and 4 bases at J, with 11 bases in the middle. CDR3 length: 13 residues. CDR3 bases: TGTGCCAGCAGCTCCCGATCCCCTTACGAGCAGTACTTC. Protein: CASSSRSPYEQYF.

CDR3 residues: CASSRSGGAGDTQYF. CDR3 DNA: TGTGCCAGCAGCCGAAGCGGGGGGGCTGGAGATACGCAGTATTTT. J is TRBJ2-3 and V is TRBV3-1; TRBD2 aligns across 10 bases. The V and J ends lost 4 bases and 5 bases, in that order; junction bases with no gene match: 6. This CDR3 spans 15 amino acids. From germline, CDR1 is LGHDT and CDR2 YNNKEL (reference sequence).

The J gene is TRBJ2-7, the V gene TRBV20-1; D uncertain. This CDR3 contains 14 residues. V was cut by 1 base and J by 0 bases, with 10 bases left in between. Germline V CDR1 and CDR2: DFQATT, SNEGSKA (reference sequence). DNA of the CDR3: TGCAGTGCTAGAGCGGAGTTCGGCTCCTACGAGCAGTACTTC. Encoded protein: CSARAEFGSYEQYF.

J is TRBJ1-4 and V is TRBV6-6; 9 bases line up with TRBD1. The CDR3 contains 15 residues. Trimming cost V 2 bases and J 7 bases; bases outside gene matches: 5. Germline V gene data show CDR1 as MNHNY and CDR2 as SVGAGI (reference sequence). The CDR3 DNA is TGTGCCAGCAGTTACCATGGGACAGGGACTGAAAAACTGTTTTTT. Its translation: CASSYHGTGTEKLFF.

Worth noting for this clonotype: A much bigger clone sits one base away, suggesting this may be a read error. This chain uses TRBV7-2 with TRBJ2-3; the D is unclear. Per the germline V gene, CDR1 is SGHTA and CDR2 is FQGNSA. V dropped 5 bases and J dropped 4 bases, with 13 bases sitting between them. The CDR3 has 14 residues. This CDR3 reads CASSPRPAPDTQYF. CDR3 coding DNA: TGTGCCAGCAGCCCCAGACCAGCGCCAGATACGCAGTATTTT.